The rows below give T cell receptor beta chains drawn from one sample of a study of cytomegalovirus exposure and HLA in healthy donors. Profiling relied on immunoSEQ multiplex PCR, and the TCRdb table lists in-frame clones only, not all of them. The repertoire consists of more than 85,000 clones, with approximately 71% occurring once and the leading ten covering 9.6%. Specimen: PBMCs. These receptors originate from a male donor in good health and CMV-seropositive. Both conserved end residues are part of each CDR3. The order of the fields is CDR3 protein, CDR3 DNA, J gene, clone size, V gene, D gene. D genes are given only for firm matches. Size values are once, few and many counts, or a class for expanded clones, and some rows have none.

CDR3 protein: CASSSHSGSGEGNQPQHF; CDR3 DNA: TGTGCCAGCAGCTCCCATTCCGGGTCCGGCGAGGGAAATCAGCCCCAGCATTTT; J gene: TRBJ1-5; clone size: -; V gene: TRBV7-8; D gene: -
CDR3 protein: CASSHPGQYTEAFF; CDR3 DNA: TGCGCCAGCAGCCACCCAGGACAGTACACTGAAGCTTTCTTT; J gene: TRBJ1-1; clone size: few; V gene: TRBV5-1; D gene: -
CDR3 protein: CASSSEGLASYEQYF; CDR3 DNA: TGTGCCAGCAGTTCTGAGGGACTAGCGTCCTACGAGCAGTACTTC; J gene: TRBJ2-7; clone size: -; V gene: TRBV28; D gene: TRBD2
CDR3 protein: CASSSLRGNTEAFF; CDR3 DNA: TGTGCCAGCAGCTCCCTTCGGGGGAACACTGAAGCTTTCTTT; J gene: TRBJ1-1; clone size: -; V gene: TRBV11-2; D gene: -
CDR3 protein: CASSSFPEDTQYF; CDR3 DNA: TGTGCCAGCAGCTCCTTTCCGGAGGATACGCAGTATTTT; J gene: TRBJ2-3; clone size: few; V gene: TRBV11-3; D gene: -
CDR3 protein: CAITSEQGSTEAFF; CDR3 DNA: TGTGCCATCACCTCTGAACAGGGTAGCACTGAAGCTTTCTTT; J gene: TRBJ1-1; clone size: -; V gene: TRBV10-3; D gene: -
CDR3 protein: CASSSDTGNNEKLFF; CDR3 DNA: TGTGCCAGCAGTTCTGATACAGGTAATAATGAAAAACTGTTTTTT; J gene: TRBJ1-4; clone size: -; V gene: TRBV27; D gene: -
CDR3 protein: CASSHSGTVGANVLTF; CDR3 DNA: TGTGCCAGCAGCCACAGCGGGACGGTCGGGGCCAACGTCCTGACTTTC; J gene: TRBJ2-6; clone size: -; V gene: TRBV27; D gene: TRBD2
CDR3 protein: CASSPPGGTQHF; CDR3 DNA: TGTGCCAGCAGCCCGCCTGGGGGGACCCAGCATTTT; J gene: TRBJ1-5; clone size: -; V gene: TRBV28; D gene: -
CDR3 protein: CASSYSLASGANVLTF; CDR3 DNA: TGTGCCAGCAGTTACTCCCTGGCCTCTGGGGCCAACGTCCTGACTTTC; J gene: TRBJ2-6; clone size: few; V gene: TRBV6-5; D gene: -
CDR3 protein: CASSYQRTSDFDEQFF; CDR3 DNA: TGTGCCAGCAGCTACCAGAGGACTTCAGATTTTGATGAGCAGTTCTTC; J gene: TRBJ2-1; clone size: -; V gene: TRBV11-3; D gene: -
CDR3 protein: CASSPGGRGYQETQYF; CDR3 DNA: TGTGCCAGCAGCCCCGGGGGGCGGGGATACCAAGAGACCCAGTACTTC; J gene: TRBJ2-5; clone size: -; V gene: TRBV5-4; D gene: -
CDR3 protein: CASRKWTDNQPQHF; CDR3 DNA: TGTGCCAGCAGAAAATGGACAGACAATCAGCCCCAGCATTTT; J gene: TRBJ1-5; clone size: -; V gene: TRBV28; D gene: -
CDR3 protein: CSAPGGTEAFF; CDR3 DNA: TGCAGTGCCCCAGGGGGCACTGAAGCTTTCTTT; J gene: TRBJ1-1; clone size: few; V gene: TRBV20-1; D gene: TRBD1
CDR3 protein: CAISEGGRAGEQFF; CDR3 DNA: TGTGCCATCAGTGAAGGCGGGAGGGCTGGGGAGCAGTTCTTC; J gene: TRBJ2-1; clone size: -; V gene: TRBV10-3; D gene: TRBD2
CDR3 protein: CASSFRRGGYTF; CDR3 DNA: TGTGCCAGCAGTTTTAGGAGGGGCGGCTACACCTTC; J gene: TRBJ1-2; clone size: -; V gene: TRBV7-2; D gene: -
CDR3 protein: CASSKESSYEQYF; CDR3 DNA: TGTGCCAGCAGCAAGGAGAGCTCCTACGAGCAGTACTTC; J gene: TRBJ2-7; clone size: -; V gene: TRBV7-6; D gene: -
CDR3 protein: CASSQELLAGRGEQFF; CDR3 DNA: TGTGCCAGCAGCCAAGAGTTACTAGCGGGCCGGGGTGAGCAGTTCTTC; J gene: TRBJ2-1; clone size: -; V gene: TRBV4-2; D gene: TRBD2
CDR3 protein: CASSQEPRTRAFF; CDR3 DNA: TGCGCCAGCAGCCAAGAGCCTCGGACTCGCGCTTTCTTT; J gene: TRBJ1-1; clone size: -; V gene: TRBV4-3; D gene: -
CDR3 protein: CASSQDPRSDTQYF; CDR3 DNA: TGCGCCAGCAGCCAAGATCCTAGATCAGATACGCAGTATTTT; J gene: TRBJ2-3; clone size: -; V gene: TRBV4-3; D gene: -
CDR3 protein: CASNTRDRGSNTEAFF; CDR3 DNA: TGTGCCAGCAACACCCGGGACAGGGGATCGAACACTGAAGCTTTCTTT; J gene: TRBJ1-1; clone size: -; V gene: TRBV28; D gene: TRBD1
CDR3 protein: CAISDPRGLAKNIQYF; CDR3 DNA: TGTGCCATCAGTGACCCCCGGGGTTTAGCCAAAAACATTCAGTACTTC; J gene: TRBJ2-4; clone size: -; V gene: TRBV10-3; D gene: -
CDR3 protein: CASSQRQLDSNQPQYF; CDR3 DNA: TGCGCCAGCAGCCAAAGACAGCTCGATAGCAATCAGCCCCAGTATTTT; J gene: TRBJ2-3; clone size: -; V gene: TRBV4-1; D gene: -
CDR3 protein: CASSLLTSGNTGELFF; CDR3 DNA: TGTGCCAGCAGCCTACTGACTAGCGGGAACACCGGGGAGCTGTTTTTT; J gene: TRBJ2-2; clone size: -; V gene: TRBV7-9; D gene: TRBD2
CDR3 protein: CASKGGHSYNEQFF; CDR3 DNA: TGTGCCAGCAAGGGAGGCCACTCCTACAATGAGCAGTTCTTC; J gene: TRBJ2-1; clone size: few; V gene: TRBV6-1; D gene: -
CDR3 protein: CASGRDRSQETQYF; CDR3 DNA: TGTGCCAGTGGCAGGGATAGGAGTCAAGAGACCCAGTACTTC; J gene: TRBJ2-5; clone size: -; V gene: TRBV2; D gene: -
CDR3 protein: CASSWTGGGNQPQHF; CDR3 DNA: TGTGCCAGCAGCTGGACAGGGGGCGGCAATCAGCCCCAGCATTTT; J gene: TRBJ1-5; clone size: -; V gene: TRBV7-2; D gene: TRBD1
CDR3 protein: CASSSGQGLGGYTF; CDR3 DNA: TGTGCCAGCAGTTCGGGACAGGGTTTGGGTGGCTACACCTTC; J gene: TRBJ1-2; clone size: -; V gene: TRBV28; D gene: TRBD1
CDR3 protein: CASSSFTGGAEAFF; CDR3 DNA: TGTGCCAGCAGCTCGTTTACAGGGGGAGCTGAAGCTTTCTTT; J gene: TRBJ1-1; clone size: -; V gene: TRBV7-6; D gene: TRBD1
CDR3 protein: CASSYRGRGYGYTF; CDR3 DNA: TGTGCCAGCAGTTATCGAGGGCGTGGGTATGGCTACACCTTC; J gene: TRBJ1-2; clone size: -; V gene: TRBV6-5; D gene: -
CDR3 protein: CASSTGTSGQETQYF; CDR3 DNA: TGTGCCAGCAGCACCGGGACTAGCGGACAAGAGACCCAGTACTTC; J gene: TRBJ2-5; clone size: -; V gene: TRBV5-4; D gene: TRBD2
CDR3 protein: CASSTGPQGEKLFF; CDR3 DNA: TGTGCCAGCAGTACAGGACCTCAAGGTGAAAAACTGTTTTTT; J gene: TRBJ1-4; clone size: once; V gene: TRBV2; D gene: -
CDR3 protein: CASSSDRIRYEQYF; CDR3 DNA: TGTGCCAGCAGCTCAGACAGGATCCGCTACGAGCAGTACTTC; J gene: TRBJ2-7; clone size: -; V gene: TRBV7-2; D gene: -
CDR3 protein: CASSLQGSISYNEQFF; CDR3 DNA: TGTGCCAGCAGCTTACAAGGGAGCATCTCCTACAATGAGCAGTTCTTC; J gene: TRBJ2-1; clone size: few; V gene: TRBV7-2; D gene: -
CDR3 protein: CASSLPTQGNEQYF; CDR3 DNA: TGTGCCAGCAGCTTACCTACCCAGGGTAACGAGCAGTACTTC; J gene: TRBJ2-7; clone size: -; V gene: TRBV13; D gene: -
CDR3 protein: CASSLTGTNTGELFF; CDR3 DNA: TGTGCCAGCAGCTTGACCGGGACGAACACCGGGGAGCTGTTTTTT; J gene: TRBJ2-2; clone size: once; V gene: TRBV9; D gene: -
CDR3 protein: CASKDRYYEQYF; CDR3 DNA: TGTGCCAGTAAGGACAGATACTACGAGCAGTACTTC; J gene: TRBJ2-7; clone size: -; V gene: TRBV19; D gene: -
CDR3 protein: CASSLLTTGGYEQYF; CDR3 DNA: TGCGCCAGCAGCTTGTTAACGACGGGAGGCTACGAGCAGTACTTC; J gene: TRBJ2-7; clone size: -; V gene: TRBV5-1; D gene: TRBD2
CDR3 protein: CSVEGQGGYEQYF; CDR3 DNA: TGCAGCGTTGAAGGGCAGGGAGGCTACGAGCAGTACTTC; J gene: TRBJ2-7; clone size: -; V gene: TRBV29-1; D gene: -
CDR3 protein: CSVLGGDRGGRETQYF; CDR3 DNA: TGCAGCGTTCTTGGAGGGGACCGAGGAGGACGTGAGACCCAGTACTTC; J gene: TRBJ2-5; clone size: -; V gene: TRBV29-1; D gene: -